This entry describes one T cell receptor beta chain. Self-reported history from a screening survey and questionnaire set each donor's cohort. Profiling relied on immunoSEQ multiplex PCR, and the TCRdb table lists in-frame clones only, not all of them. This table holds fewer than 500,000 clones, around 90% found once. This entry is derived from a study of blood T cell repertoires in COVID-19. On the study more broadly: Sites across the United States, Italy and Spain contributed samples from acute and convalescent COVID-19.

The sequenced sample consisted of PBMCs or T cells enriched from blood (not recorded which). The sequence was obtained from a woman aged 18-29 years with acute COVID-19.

The CDR3 region is CASSQAGQILGSYTF. CDR3 bases: TGCGCCAGCAGCCAAGCGGGACAGATTTTGGGCAGCTACACCTTC. The chain is built from TRBV4-1 and TRBJ1-2; the match to TRBD1 covers 7 bases. Germline V gives CDR1 MGHRA, CDR2 YSYEKL. This CDR3 has 15 amino acids. J lost 9 bases, V lost 1 base, and 11 bases had no gene match.